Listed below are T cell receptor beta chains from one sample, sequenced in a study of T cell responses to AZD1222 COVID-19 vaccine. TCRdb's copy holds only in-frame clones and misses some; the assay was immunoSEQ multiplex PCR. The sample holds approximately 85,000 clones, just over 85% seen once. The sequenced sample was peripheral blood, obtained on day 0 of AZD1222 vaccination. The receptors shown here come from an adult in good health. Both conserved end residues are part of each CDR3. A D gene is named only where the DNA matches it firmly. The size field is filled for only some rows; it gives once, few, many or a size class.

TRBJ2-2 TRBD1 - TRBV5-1 CASSAGQENTGELFF TGCGCCAGCAGCGCCGGACAGGAGAACACCGGGGAGCTGTTTTTT
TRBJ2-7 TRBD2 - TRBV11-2 CASARGLAATYEQYF TGTGCCAGCGCTAGGGGTCTAGCGGCTACCTACGAGCAGTACTTC
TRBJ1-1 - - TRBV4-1 CASSLYENTESFF TGCGCCAGCAGCCTTTATGAGAACACTGAATCTTTCTTT
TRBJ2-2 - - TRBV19 CASNPTGPPRFTGELFF TGTGCCAGTAATCCAACAGGGCCCCCAAGGTTCACCGGGGAGCTGTTTTTT
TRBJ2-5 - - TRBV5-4 CASSLGRGKSKETQYF TGTGCCAGCAGCTTGGGACGGGGGAAGTCCAAAGAGACCCAGTACTTC
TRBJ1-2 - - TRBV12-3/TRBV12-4 CASSLSSDGYTF TGTGCCAGCAGTTTATCGAGCGATGGCTACACCTTC
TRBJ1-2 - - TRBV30 CAWSVFGSAANYGYTF TGTGCCTGGAGTGTTTTTGGCTCGGCGGCTAACTATGGCTACACCTTC
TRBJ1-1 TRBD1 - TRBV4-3 CASSQDWDRTNTEAFF TGCGCCAGCAGCCAAGATTGGGACAGAACGAACACTGAAGCTTTCTTT
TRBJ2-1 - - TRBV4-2 CASSQDELNEQFF TGTGCCAGCAGCCAAGATGAACTAAACGAGCAGTTCTTC
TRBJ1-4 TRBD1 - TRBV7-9 CASSLAEGTGETNEKLFF TGTGCCAGCAGCTTAGCGGAGGGGACAGGGGAAACTAATGAAAAACTGTTTTTT
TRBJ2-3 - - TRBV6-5 CASVAGWSDTQYF TGTGCCAGCGTGGCGGGATGGTCAGATACGCAGTATTTT
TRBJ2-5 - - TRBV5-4 CASSLNSQETQYF TGTGCCAGCAGCTTGAACAGCCAAGAGACCCAGTACTTC
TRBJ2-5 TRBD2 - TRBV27 CASSPPPGLAGVETQYF TGTGCCAGCAGCCCACCCCCTGGACTAGCGGGAGTAGAGACCCAGTACTTC
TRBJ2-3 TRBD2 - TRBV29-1 CSVARGGVADTQYF TGCAGCGTTGCGCGCGGGGGGGTGGCAGATACGCAGTATTTT
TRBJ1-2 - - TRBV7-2 CASSLGVTGQRGYTF TGTGCCAGCAGCTTAGGAGTTACAGGGCAGCGAGGCTACACCTTC
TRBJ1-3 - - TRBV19 CASSTPKGTGNTIYF TGTGCCAGTAGTACACCGAAAGGAACTGGAAACACCATATATTTT
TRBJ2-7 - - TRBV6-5 CASSPSWGKSYEQYF TGTGCCAGCAGCCCGTCTTGGGGGAAATCCTACGAGCAGTACTTC
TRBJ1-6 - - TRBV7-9 CASSSIGQHNSPLHF TGTGCCAGCAGCTCGATAGGACAGCATAATTCACCCCTCCACTTT
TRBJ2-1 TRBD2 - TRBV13 CASSPLIPSGGASSYNEQFF TGTGCCAGCAGTCCGCTGATACCTAGCGGGGGGGCGAGCTCCTACAATGAGCAGTTCTTC
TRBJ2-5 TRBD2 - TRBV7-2 CASSLLPAGILQETQYF TGTGCCAGCAGCTTACTCCCAGCGGGGATTTTACAAGAGACCCAGTACTTC
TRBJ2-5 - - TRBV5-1 CASSGAGVETQYF TGCGCCAGCAGCGGGGCCGGGGTGGAGACCCAGTACTTC
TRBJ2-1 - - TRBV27 CASSSLVSWGLTNLYSYNEQFF TGTGCCAGCAGTTCCCTCGTAAGTTGGGGACTCACAAACCTTTACTCCTACAATGAGCAGTTCTTC
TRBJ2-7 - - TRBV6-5 CASRGRAGPYEQYF TGTGCCAGCAGAGGGCGCGCCGGCCCCTACGAGCAGTACTTC
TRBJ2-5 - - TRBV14 CASSQDRKTQYF TGTGCCAGCAGCCAAGATCGGAAGACCCAGTACTTC
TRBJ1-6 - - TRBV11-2 CASSPRYNSPLHF TGTGCCAGCAGTCCTAGATATAATTCACCCCTCCACTTT
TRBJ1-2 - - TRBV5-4 CASSPGNYGYTF TGTGCCAGCAGCCCAGGGAACTATGGCTACACCTTC
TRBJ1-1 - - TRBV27 CASSLRGTDIRGLAEAFF TGTGCCAGCAGTTTAAGGGGCACCGACATTAGGGGGTTGGCTGAAGCTTTCTTT
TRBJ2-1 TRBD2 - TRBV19 CARTFQIAGGAYNEQFF TGTGCCAGGACCTTTCAGATAGCGGGGGGGGCCTACAATGAGCAGTTCTTC
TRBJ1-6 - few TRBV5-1 CASSGTSSYNSPLHF TGCGCCAGCAGCGGTACGAGCTCCTATAATTCACCCCTCCACTTT
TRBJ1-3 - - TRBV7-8 CASSLAWRRSSGNTIYF TGTGCCAGCAGCTTAGCGTGGCGGCGAAGCTCTGGAAACACCATATATTTT